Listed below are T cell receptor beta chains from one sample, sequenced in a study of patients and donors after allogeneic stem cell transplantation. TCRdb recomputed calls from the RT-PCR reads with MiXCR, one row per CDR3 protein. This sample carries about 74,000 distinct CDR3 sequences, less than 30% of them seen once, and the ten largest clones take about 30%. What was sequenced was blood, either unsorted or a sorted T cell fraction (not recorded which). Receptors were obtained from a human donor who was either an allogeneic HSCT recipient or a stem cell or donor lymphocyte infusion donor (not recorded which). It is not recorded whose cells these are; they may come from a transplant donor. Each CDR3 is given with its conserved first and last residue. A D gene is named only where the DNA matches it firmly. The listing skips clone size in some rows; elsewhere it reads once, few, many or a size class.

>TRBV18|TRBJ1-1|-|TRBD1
TGTGCCAGCTCAAGATCCCGGACAGGGTCGTACCTGAACACTGAAGCTTTCTTT
CASSRSRTGSYLNTEAFF
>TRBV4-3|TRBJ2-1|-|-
TGCGCCAGCAGCCAAGAACTTAGGGTAGAGGAGCAGTTCTTC
CASSQELRVEEQFF
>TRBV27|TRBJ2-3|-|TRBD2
TGTGCCAGCACCCCTTTGGGGACTAGCGGGGGCCAAGATACGCAGTATTTT
CASTPLGTSGGQDTQYF
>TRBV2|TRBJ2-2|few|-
TGTGCCAGCAGTGAACCGAACACCGGGGAGCTGTTTTTT
CASSEPNTGELFF
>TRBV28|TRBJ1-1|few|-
TGTGCCAGCAGTCTCGCCTTACCAGAAGCTTTCTTT
CASSLALPEAFF
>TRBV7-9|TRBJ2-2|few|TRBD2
TGTGCCAGCATAGGAGGCGGGAGTCCCGGGGAGCTGTTTTTT
CASIGGGSPGELFF
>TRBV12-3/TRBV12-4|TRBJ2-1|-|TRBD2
TGTGCCAGCAGTCCCCGGACTAGCGGGGGGGCAAATGAGCAGTTCTTC
CASSPRTSGGANEQFF
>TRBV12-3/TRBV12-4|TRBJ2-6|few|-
TGTGCCAGCAGTTTGGGTTCCCGTAGCTCTGGGGCCAACGTCCTGACTTTC
CASSLGSRSSGANVLTF
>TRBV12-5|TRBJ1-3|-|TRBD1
TGTGCTAGTGGTTTGATGGGGTGGACAGGTTACTCTGGAAACACCATATATTTT
CASGLMGWTGYSGNTIYF
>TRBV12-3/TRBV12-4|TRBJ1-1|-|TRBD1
TGTGCCAGCAGTTCCTACAGGGGTGGAGCTTTCTTT
CASSSYRGGAFF
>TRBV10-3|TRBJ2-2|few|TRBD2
TGTGCCATCAGGGGGACTAGAGGCACCGGGGAGCTGTTTTTT
CAIRGTRGTGELFF
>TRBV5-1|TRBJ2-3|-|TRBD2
TGCGCCAGCCGGGAACCTTTGATCGGGAGGATCACAGATACGCAGTATTTT
CASREPLIGRITDTQYF
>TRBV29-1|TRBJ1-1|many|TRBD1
TGCAGCCACCCGGACAGGGAGAACACTGAAGCTTTCTTT
CSHPDRENTEAFF
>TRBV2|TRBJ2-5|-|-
TGTGCCAGCACTTTCTGGGAGAGAGAGACCCAGTACTTC
CASTFWERETQYF
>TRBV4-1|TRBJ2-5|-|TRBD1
TGCGCCAGCAGCCAAAATACAGGGGATCAAGAGACCCAGTACTTC
CASSQNTGDQETQYF
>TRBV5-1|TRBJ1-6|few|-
TGCGCCAGCAGCTTGGAAGAGATTGGGGCCCTCCACTTT
CASSLEEIGALHF
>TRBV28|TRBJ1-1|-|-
TGTGCCAGCAGTCTCCCGACAGTCAAGGGGTTTGAAGCTTTCTTT
CASSLPTVKGFEAFF
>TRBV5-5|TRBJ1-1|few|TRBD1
TGTGCCAGCAGACGGGACAGGGGGTTCACTGAAGCTTTCTTT
CASRRDRGFTEAFF
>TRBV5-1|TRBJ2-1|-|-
TGCGCCAGCAGCCCGATGGACGCCTTCAATGAGCAGTTCTTC
CASSPMDAFNEQFF
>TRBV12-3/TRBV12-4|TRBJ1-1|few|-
TGTGCCAGCAGTTTAGCGCCTGGGATCCCTGAAGCTTTCTTT
CASSLAPGIPEAFF
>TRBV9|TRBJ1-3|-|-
TGTGCCAGCAGTCTAGGGACACCCGGGAGAAACACCATATATTTT
CASSLGTPGRNTIYF
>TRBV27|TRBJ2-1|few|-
TGTGCCAGCAGTTATAGCTCAGGGGCCTACAATGAGCAGTTCTTC
CASSYSSGAYNEQFF
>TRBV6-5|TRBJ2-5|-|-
TGTGCCAGCAGTTACGGGGTTGGGGGGTTTAAGACCCAGTACTTC
CASSYGVGGFKTQYF
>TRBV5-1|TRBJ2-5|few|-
TGCGCCAGCAGCTTGGGACGGCAATTCGAGACCCAGTACTTC
CASSLGRQFETQYF
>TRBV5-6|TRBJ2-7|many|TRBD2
TGTGCCAGCAGCTTGGTAGCGGGGCGGGAGCAGTACTTC
CASSLVAGREQYF
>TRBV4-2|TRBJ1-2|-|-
TGTGCCAGCAGCCAAGACCACAGGGAAAACTATGGCTACACCTTC
CASSQDHRENYGYTF
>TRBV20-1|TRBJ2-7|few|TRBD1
TGCAGTGCTAGTTGGGACAGCTCCTACGAGCAGTACTTC
CSASWDSSYEQYF
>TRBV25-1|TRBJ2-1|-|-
TGTGCCAGCAGTCCGGGATTTGGGGAGCAGTTCTTC
CASSPGFGEQFF
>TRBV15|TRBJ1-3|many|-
TGTGCCACCAGACAAGGACTTTCCTCTGGAAACACCATATATTTT
CATRQGLSSGNTIYF
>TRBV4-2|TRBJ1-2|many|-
TGTGCCAGCAGCCAAGTGGATGGCTACACCTTC
CASSQVDGYTF
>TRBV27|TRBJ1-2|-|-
TGTGCCAGCAGTTTATTCGAGACGGGAGGGTGGAGTGGCTACACCTTC
CASSLFETGGWSGYTF
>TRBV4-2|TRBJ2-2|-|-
TGTGCCAGCAGCCTTCTCGGGGTGGCCCTACCGAACACCGGGGAGCTGTTTTTT
CASSLLGVALPNTGELFF
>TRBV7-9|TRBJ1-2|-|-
TGTGCCTGCAGCTTAAGGGGGGATCGTGGCTACACCTTC
CACSLRGDRGYTF
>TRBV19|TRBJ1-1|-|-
TGTGCCAGTACCCTTACCGTGAACACTGAAGCTTTCTTT
CASTLTVNTEAFF
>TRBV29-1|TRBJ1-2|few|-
TGCAGCGTTGAAGTACAGGGTGGCTATGGCTACACCTTC
CSVEVQGGYGYTF
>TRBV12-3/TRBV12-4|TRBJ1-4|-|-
TGTGCCAGCAGTTATGATTTCTATGAAAAACTGTTTTTT
CASSYDFYEKLFF
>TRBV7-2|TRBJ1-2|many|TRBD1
TGTGCCAGCAGCCTAGACAGGGTTTATGGCTACACCTTC
CASSLDRVYGYTF
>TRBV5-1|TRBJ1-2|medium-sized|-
TGCGCCAGCAGCTTGGGGGACATGTTTAACTATGGCTACACCTTC
CASSLGDMFNYGYTF
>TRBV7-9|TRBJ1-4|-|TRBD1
TGTGCCAGCAGCCCTTTCGGACAGGGGGCAGGAGAAAAACTGTTTTTT
CASSPFGQGAGEKLFF
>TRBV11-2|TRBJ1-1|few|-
TGTGCCAGCAGCTTAGACAACACTGAAGCTTTCTTT
CASSLDNTEAFF
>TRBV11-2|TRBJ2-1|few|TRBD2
TGTGCCAGCAGCTTAATGGCGGGAGGGCCGGTTGAGCAGTTCTTC
CASSLMAGGPVEQFF
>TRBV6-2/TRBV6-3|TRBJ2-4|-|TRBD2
TGTGCCAGCAAGGAGGGAGGGCCGGGTCAAAACATTCAGTACTTC
CASKEGGPGQNIQYF
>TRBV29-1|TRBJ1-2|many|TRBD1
TGCAGCGTACTCGACAGGGAGGCCTATGGCTACACCTTC
CSVLDREAYGYTF
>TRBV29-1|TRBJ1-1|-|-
TGCAGCGTTGATGGGGCTTTCATGATGAACACTGAAGCTTTCTTT
CSVDGAFMMNTEAFF
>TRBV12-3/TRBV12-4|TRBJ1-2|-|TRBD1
TGTGCCAGCAACGTGGGACAGAGACCCTACACCTTC
CASNVGQRPYTF
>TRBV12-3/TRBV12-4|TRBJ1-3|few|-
TGTGCCAGCAGCCAGATTCCCTCTGGAAACACCATATATTTT
CASSQIPSGNTIYF
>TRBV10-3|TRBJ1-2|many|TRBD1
TGTGCCATCACCAAGACAGGGTCGGACTATGGCTACACCTTC
CAITKTGSDYGYTF
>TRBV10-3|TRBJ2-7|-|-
TGTGCCATCAGTGAGTCGACTACCTACGAGCAGTACTTC
CAISESTTYEQYF
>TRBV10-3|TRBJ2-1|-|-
TGTGCCATCAGTGAGTCTGTGGGAACCTACAATGAGCAGTTCTTC
CAISESVGTYNEQFF
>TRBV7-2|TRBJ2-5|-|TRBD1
TGTGCCAGCAGCTTAATCGACCCGGGACAGGGGTACCAAGAGACCCAGTACTTC
CASSLIDPGQGYQETQYF
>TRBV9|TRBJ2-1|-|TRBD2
TGTGCCAGCAGCGCAGTCCAGAGCGGGGGTGGTTACAATGAGCAGTTCTTC
CASSAVQSGGGYNEQFF
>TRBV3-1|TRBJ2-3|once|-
TGTGCCAGCAGCCAAGGAATACCGAATACGCAGTATTTT
CASSQGIPNTQYF
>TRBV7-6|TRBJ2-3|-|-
TGTGCCAGCAGCTTTCCAACCACAGATACGCAGTATTTT
CASSFPTTDTQYF
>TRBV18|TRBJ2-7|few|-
TGTGCCAGCTCACTACCTGGGTACGAGCAGTACTTC
CASSLPGYEQYF
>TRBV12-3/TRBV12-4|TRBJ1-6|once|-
TGTGCCAGCAGTTTAGAATTTTCACCCCTCCACTTT
CASSLEFSPLHF
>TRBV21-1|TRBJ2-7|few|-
TGTGCCAGCAGCAGCCCGGGACAGGGGAATTACGAGCAGTACTTC
CASSSPGQGNYEQYF
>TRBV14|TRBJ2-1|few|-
TGTGCCAGCAGCTGGAGAAATGAGCAGTTCTTC
CASSWRNEQFF
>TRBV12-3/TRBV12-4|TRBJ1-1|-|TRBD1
TGTGCCAGCAGTTTGATGGGACAGGGGGCTTTCTTT
CASSLMGQGAFF
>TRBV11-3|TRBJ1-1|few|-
TGTGCCAGCAGCTTAGGGGAAGGATTGGACACTGAAGCTTTCTTT
CASSLGEGLDTEAFF
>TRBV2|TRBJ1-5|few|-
TGTGCCAGCAGTGACAGGGTTGCGAGCAATCAGCCCCAGCATTTT
CASSDRVASNQPQHF